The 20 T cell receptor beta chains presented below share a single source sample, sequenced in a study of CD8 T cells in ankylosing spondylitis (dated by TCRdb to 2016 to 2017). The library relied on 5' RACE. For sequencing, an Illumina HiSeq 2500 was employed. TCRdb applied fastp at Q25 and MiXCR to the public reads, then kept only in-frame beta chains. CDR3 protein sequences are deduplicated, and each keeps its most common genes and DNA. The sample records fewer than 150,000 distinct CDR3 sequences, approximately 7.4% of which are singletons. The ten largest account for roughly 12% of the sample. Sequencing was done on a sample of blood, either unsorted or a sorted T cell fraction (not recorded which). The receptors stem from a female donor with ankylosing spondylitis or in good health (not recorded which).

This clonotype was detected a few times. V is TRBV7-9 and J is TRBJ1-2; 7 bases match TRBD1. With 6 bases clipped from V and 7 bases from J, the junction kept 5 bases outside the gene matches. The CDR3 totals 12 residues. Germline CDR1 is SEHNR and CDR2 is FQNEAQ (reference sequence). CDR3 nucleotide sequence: TGTGCCAGCAGGTCAGGGGGTCTTGGCTACACCTTC. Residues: CASRSGGLGYTF.

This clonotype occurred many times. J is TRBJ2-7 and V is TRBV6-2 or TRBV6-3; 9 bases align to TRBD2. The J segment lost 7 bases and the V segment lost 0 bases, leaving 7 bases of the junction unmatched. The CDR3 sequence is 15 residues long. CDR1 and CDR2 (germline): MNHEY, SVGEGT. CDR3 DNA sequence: TGTGCCAGCAGTTACTCTCGGCTAGCGGGGATTGAGCAGTACTTC. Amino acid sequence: CASSYSRLAGIEQYF.

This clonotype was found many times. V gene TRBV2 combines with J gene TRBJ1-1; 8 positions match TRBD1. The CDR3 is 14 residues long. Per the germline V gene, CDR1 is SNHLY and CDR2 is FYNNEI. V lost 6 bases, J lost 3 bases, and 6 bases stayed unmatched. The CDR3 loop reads CASSVGQGYTEAFF. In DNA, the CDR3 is TGTGCCAGCAGCGTAGGACAGGGCTACACTGAAGCTTTCTTT. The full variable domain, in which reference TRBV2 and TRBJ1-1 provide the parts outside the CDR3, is EPEVTQTPSHQVTQMGQEVILRCVPISNHLYFYWYRQILGQKVEFLVSFYNNEISEKSEIFDDQFSVERPDGSNFTLKIRSTKLEDSAMYFCASSVGQGYTEAFFGQGTRLTVV.

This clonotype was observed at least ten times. The CDR3 is CSVVAPSQNYGYTF. DNA of the CDR3: TGCAGCGTTGTGGCCCCGAGTCAGAACTATGGCTACACCTTC. The chain employs TRBV29-1 and TRBJ1-2; D remains ambiguous. In germline, CDR1 is SQVTM, CDR2 ANQGSEA. The V gene lost 4 bases and the J gene lost 2 bases, with 14 bases spanning the gap. The length of the CDR3 is 14 residues. The full variable domain, completed using reference TRBV29-1 and TRBJ1-2, is SAVISQKPSRDICQRGTSLTIQCQVDSQVTMMFWYRQQPGQSLTLIATANQGSEATYESGFVIDKFPISRPNLTFSTLTVSNMSPEDSSIYLCSVVAPSQNYGYTFGSGTRLTVV.

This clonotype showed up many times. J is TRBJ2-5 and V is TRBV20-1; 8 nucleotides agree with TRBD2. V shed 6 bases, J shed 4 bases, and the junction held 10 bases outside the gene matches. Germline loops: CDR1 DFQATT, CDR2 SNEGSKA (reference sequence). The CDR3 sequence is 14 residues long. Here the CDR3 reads CSAPIRGGGETQYF. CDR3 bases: TGCAGTGCCCCGATCCGGGGGGGCGGAGAGACCCAGTACTTC.

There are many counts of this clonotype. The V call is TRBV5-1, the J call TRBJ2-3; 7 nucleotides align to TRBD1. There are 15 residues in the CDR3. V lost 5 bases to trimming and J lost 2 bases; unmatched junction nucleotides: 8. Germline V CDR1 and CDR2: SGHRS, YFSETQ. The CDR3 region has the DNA TGCGCCAGCAGACAGGGGTTTGGGGACACAGATACGCAGTATTTT. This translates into CASRQGFGDTDTQYF.

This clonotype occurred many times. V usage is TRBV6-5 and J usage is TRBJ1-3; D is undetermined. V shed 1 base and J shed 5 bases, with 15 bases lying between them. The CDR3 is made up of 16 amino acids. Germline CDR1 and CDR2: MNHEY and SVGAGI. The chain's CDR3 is CASSYFSLRERNTIYF. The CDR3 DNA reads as TGTGCCAGCAGTTACTTCTCCTTGAGGGAGAGAAACACCATATATTTT.

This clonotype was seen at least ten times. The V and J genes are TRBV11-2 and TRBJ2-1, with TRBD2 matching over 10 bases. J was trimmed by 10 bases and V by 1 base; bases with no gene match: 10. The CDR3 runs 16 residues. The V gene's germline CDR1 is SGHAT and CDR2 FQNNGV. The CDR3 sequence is CASSLAASGGLREQFF. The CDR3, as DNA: TGTGCCAGCAGCTTAGCGGCTAGCGGGGGCCTTAGGGAGCAGTTCTTC. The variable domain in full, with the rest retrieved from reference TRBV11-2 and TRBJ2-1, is EAGVAQSPRYKIIEKRQSVAFWCNPISGHATLYWYQQILGQGPKLLIQFQNNGVVDDSQLPKDRFSAERLKGVDSTLKIQPAKLEDSAVYLCASSLAASGGLREQFFGPGTRLTVL.

CDR3 DNA: TGTGCCAGCAGCCTACCCGGGGGGGCTGATCGAACTTTCTTT. This translates into CASSLPGGADRTFF. This rearrangement joins TRBV7-2 to TRBJ1-1; a possible D gene is TRBD1 (6 bases). CDR3 length: 14 amino acids. Germline CDR1 is SGHTA and CDR2 is FQGNSA. V was shortened by 5 bases and J by 12 bases, with 22 bases between the two germline ends.

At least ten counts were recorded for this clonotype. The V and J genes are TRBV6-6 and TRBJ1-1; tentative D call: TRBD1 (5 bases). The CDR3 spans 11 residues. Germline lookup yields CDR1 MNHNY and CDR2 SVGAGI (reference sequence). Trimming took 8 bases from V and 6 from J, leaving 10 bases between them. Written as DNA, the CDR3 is TGTGCCAGCGGGGGATCCCCTGAAGCTTTCTTT. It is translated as CASGGSPEAFF.

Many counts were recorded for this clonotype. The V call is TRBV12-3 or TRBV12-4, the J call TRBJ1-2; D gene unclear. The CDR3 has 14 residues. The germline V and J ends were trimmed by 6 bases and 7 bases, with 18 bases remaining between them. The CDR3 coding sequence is TGTGCCAGCAGCAAAACGCTGGGGTCTGCTGGCTACACCTTC. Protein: CASSKTLGSAGYTF.

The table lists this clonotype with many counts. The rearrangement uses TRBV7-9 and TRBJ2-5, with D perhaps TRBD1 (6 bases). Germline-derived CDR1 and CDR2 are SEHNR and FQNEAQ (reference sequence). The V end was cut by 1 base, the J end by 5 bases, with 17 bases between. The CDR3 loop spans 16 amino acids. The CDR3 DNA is TGTGCCAGCAGCTTAGAGGGGGTCCCCGGGCGGGAGACCCAGTACTTC. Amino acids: CASSLEGVPGRETQYF. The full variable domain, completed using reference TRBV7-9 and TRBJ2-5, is DTGVSQNPRHKITKRGQNVTFRCDPISEHNRLYWYRQTLGQGPEFLTYFQNEAQLEKSRLLSDRFSAERPKGSFSTLEIQRTEQGDSAMYLCASSLEGVPGRETQYFGPGTRLLVL.

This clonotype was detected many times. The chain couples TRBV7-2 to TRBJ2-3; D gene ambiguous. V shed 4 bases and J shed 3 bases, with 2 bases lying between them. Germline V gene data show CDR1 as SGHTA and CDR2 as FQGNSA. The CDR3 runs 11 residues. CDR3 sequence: CASSWTDTQYF. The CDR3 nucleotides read TGTGCCAGCAGCTGGACAGATACGCAGTATTTT.

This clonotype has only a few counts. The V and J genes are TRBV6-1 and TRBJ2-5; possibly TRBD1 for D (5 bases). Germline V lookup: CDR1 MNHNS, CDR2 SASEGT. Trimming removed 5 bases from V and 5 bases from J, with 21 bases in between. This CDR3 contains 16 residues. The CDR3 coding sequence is TGTGCCAGCAGTCCCTCCCGGACACCTATGGGGGAGACCCAGTACTTC. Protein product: CASSPSRTPMGETQYF.

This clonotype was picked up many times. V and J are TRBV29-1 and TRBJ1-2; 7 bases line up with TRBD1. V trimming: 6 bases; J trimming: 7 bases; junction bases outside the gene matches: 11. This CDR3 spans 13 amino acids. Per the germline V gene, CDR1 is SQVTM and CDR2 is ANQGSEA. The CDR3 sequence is CSVTTGMGFGYTF. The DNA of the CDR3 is TGCAGCGTCACGACAGGGATGGGCTTTGGCTACACCTTC.

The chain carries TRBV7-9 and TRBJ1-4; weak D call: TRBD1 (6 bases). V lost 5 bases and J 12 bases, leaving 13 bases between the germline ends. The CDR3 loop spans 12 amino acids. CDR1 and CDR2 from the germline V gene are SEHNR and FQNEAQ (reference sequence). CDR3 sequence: CASSPTGTELFF. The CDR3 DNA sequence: TGTGCCAGCAGCCCAACAGGGACTGAACTGTTTTTT. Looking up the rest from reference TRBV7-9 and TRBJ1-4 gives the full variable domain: DTGVSQNPRHKITKRGQNVTFRCDPISEHNRLYWYRQTLGQGPEFLTYFQNEAQLEKSRLLSDRFSAERPKGSFSTLEIQRTEQGDSAMYLCASSPTGTELFFGSGTQLSVL.

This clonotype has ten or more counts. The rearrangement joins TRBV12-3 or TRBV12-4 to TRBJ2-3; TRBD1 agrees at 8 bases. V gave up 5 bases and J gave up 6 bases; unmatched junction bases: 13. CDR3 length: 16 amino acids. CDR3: CASSKRGVTGADTQYF. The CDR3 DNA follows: TGTGCCAGCAGTAAAAGGGGGGTGACAGGGGCGGATACGCAGTATTTT.

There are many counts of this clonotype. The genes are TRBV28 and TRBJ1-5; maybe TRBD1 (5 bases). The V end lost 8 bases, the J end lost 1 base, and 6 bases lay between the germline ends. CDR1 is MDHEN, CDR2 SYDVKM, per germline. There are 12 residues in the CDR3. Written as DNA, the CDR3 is TGTGCCAGCCGGGGCAGCAATCAGCCCCAGCATTTT. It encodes CASRGSNQPQHF. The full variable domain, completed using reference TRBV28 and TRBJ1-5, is DVKVTQSSRYLVKRTGEKVFLECVQDMDHENMFWYRQDPGLGLRLIYFSYDVKMKEKGDIPEGYSVSREKKERFSLILESASTNQTSMYLCASRGSNQPQHFGDGTRLSIL.

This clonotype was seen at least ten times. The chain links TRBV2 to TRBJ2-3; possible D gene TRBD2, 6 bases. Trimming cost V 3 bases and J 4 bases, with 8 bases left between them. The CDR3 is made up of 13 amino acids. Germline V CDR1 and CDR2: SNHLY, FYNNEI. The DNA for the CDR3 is TGTGCCAGCAGTGATACGGGGGCAGATACGCAGTATTTT. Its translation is CASSDTGADTQYF.

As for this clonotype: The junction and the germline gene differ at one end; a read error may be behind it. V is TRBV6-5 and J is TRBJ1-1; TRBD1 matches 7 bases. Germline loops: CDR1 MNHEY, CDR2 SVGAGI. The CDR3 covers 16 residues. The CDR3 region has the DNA TGTGCCAGCAGTTCCGCGATGGACAGGAAGAACGCTGAAGCTTTCTTT. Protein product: CASSSAMDRKNAEAFF.